Given below is one T cell receptor (beta chain) in context. Its matching antigen is unknown. Clones were sequenced by immunoSEQ multiplex PCR, and TCRdb holds only the in-frame ones, with some missing. The repertoire holds about 68,000 clones, with 75% to 90% as singletons. After expansion with viral peptide pools in the ViraFEST assay, antigen-specific CD4+ T cells were sequenced. Having been cultured for less than 13 days, the cells underwent CD4+ T cell isolation. Having tested negative for nucleocapsid antibodies, the vaccine recipients showed no prior SARS-CoV-2 infection. Half the medium was swapped for IL-2 medium on days 3 and 7. V dropped 3 bases and J dropped 7 bases, with 14 bases sitting between them. Per the germline V gene, CDR1 is SGHKS and CDR2 is YYEKEE (reference sequence). The CDR3 loop spans 14 amino acids. These data come from a study of vaccination effects on CD4 cells after COVID-19.

Study outcomes and limitations: Limitations: small convalescent group and missing early post-infection timepoints. In vaccinees who were healthy, merely 1 out of 255 vaccine-induced clones cross-reacted with common cold coronaviruses.

This TCR was sampled from a human donor who received a COVID-19 vaccine. This material consisted of CD4+ T cells from PBMCs cultured with SARS-CoV-2 spike peptides, taken before COVID-19 vaccination. The rearrangement joins TRBV5-5 to TRBJ2-1, with a tentative D call TRBD1 (6 bases). CDR3 in DNA: TGTGCCAGCAGCTGGACAGTACTCGGGAATGAGCAGTTCTTC. It specifies CASSWTVLGNEQFF.